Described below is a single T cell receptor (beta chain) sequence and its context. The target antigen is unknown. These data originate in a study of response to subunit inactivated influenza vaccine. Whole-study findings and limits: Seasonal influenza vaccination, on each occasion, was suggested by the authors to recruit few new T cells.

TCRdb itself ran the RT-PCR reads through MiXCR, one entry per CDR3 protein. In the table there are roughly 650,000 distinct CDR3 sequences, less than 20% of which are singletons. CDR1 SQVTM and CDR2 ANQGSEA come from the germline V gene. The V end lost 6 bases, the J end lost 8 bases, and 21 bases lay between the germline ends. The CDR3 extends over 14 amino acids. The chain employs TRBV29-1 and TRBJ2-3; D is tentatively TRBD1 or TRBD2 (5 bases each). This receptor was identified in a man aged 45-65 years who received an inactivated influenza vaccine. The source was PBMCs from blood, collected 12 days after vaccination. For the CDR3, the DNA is TGCAGCGTCTGGGACCGCAGCAGGGATCGTACGCAGTATTTT. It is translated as CSVWDRSRDRTQYF.